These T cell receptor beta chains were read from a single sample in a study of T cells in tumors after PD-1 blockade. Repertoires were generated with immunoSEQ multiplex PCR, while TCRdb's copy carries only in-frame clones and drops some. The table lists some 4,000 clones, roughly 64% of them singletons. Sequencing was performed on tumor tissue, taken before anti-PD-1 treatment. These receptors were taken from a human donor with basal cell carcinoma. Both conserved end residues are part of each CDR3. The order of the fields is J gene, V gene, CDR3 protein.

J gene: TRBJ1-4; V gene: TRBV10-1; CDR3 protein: CASSDRWGGKTVF
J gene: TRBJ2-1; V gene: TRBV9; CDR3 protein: CASSVGLAGTYNEQFF
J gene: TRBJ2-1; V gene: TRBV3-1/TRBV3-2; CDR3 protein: CASSQDEVGEFF
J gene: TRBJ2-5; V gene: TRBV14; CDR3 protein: CASSSGNRKTQYF
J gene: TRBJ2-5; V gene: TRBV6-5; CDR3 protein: CASSYVVGRQETQYF
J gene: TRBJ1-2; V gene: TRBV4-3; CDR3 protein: CASSQDAGVNYGYTF
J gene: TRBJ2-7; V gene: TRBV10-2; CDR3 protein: CASSDTGQGYEQYF
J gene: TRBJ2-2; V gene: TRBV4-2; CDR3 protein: CASSREQDTGELFF
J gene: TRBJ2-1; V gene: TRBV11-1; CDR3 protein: CASSLQEGLYNEQLF
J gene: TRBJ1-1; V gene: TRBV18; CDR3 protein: CASSPRDGGAFF
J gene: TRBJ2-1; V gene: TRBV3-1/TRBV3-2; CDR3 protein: CASSQEISAGTSGFNEQFF
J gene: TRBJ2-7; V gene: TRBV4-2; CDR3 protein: CASSQGGQGLTYEQYF
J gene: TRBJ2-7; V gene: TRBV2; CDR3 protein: CASSKHGAYEQYF
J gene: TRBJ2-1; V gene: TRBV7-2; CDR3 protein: CASSITSGMLNEQFF
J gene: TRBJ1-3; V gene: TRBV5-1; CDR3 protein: CASSPTDPRVAGNTIYF
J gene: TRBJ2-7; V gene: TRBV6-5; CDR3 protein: CASRGTGNYEQYF
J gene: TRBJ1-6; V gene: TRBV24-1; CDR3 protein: CAVTGNSPLHF
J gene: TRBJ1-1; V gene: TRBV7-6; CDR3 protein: CASSLTGGNTEAFF
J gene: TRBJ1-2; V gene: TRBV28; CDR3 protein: CASSLFGDIQGAIFGYTF
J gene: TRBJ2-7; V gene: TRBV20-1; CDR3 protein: CSASGLAGPTYEQYF
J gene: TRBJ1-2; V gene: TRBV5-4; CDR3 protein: CASRDSNRQGYTF
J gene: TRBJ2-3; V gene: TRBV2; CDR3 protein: CASSKGGGFTDTQYF
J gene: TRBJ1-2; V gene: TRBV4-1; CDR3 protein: CASSQDQRTAYGYTF
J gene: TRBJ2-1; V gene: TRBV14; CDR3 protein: CASRRTGGNNEQFF
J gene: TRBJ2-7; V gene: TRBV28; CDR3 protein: CASSRVGGSTYEQYF
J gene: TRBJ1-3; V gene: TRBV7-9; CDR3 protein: CASSVAGSYAGNTIYF
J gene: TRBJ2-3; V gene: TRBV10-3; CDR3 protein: CAISQDYTDTQYF
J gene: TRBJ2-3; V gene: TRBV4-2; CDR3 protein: CASSQWLAGGHRTDTQYF